The 28 T cell receptor beta chains presented below share a single source sample, sequenced in a study of regulatory T cells in long-lasting Graves disease. The time point was: newly diagnosed GD, antithyroid drugs for less than 3 months. RNA isolated from PBMCs was used to make the TCR library. HTBI primers from iRepertoire and Arm-PCR of CDR3 regions yielded the TCR beta libraries. Each CDR3 protein is one row after TCRdb ran MiXCR on the multiplex PCR reads. The repertoire holds roughly 440,000 distinct CDR3 sequences, about 16% seen once, with about 25% in the top ten. These data are also associated with another study on T cells in Graves' hyperthyroidism and ophthalmopathy.

The sample consisted of peripheral blood mononuclear cells (PBMCs), taken at new diagnosis, from a patient treated with antithyroid drugs. Source of these receptors: a woman younger than 30 with Graves disease.

This clonotype was observed a few times. The chain links TRBV7-2 to TRBJ2-1, with TRBD2 matching over 9 bases. Germline V lookup: CDR1 SGHTA, CDR2 FQGNSA. The CDR3 extends over 17 amino acids. After removal of 2 bases from V and 0 bases from J, the junction contained 5 bases not matched to a gene. CDR3 sequence: CASSLLFSGGSYNEQFF. In DNA form, the CDR3 reads TGTGCCAGCAGCTTATTATTTAGCGGGGGCTCCTACAATGAGCAGTTCTTC.

This clonotype has at least ten counts. The V and J genes are TRBV27 and TRBJ1-2; TRBD1 might be the D (6 bases). V gave up 4 bases and J gave up 0 bases, with 12 bases separating them. CDR3 length equals 15 residues. The germline V gene encodes CDR1 MNHEY and CDR2 SMNVEV (reference sequence). The DNA of the CDR3 is TGTGCCAGCAGTTCTCAGGACAGAACTAACTATGGCTACACCTTC. This codes for CASSSQDRTNYGYTF.

Ten or more counts support this clonotype. CDR3: CSARDRTGDYGYTF. The CDR3 DNA reads as TGCAGTGCTAGAGATCGGACAGGGGACTATGGCTACACCTTC. The gene calls are TRBV20-1 and TRBJ1-2; 9 nucleotides align to TRBD1. The ends lost 0 bases at V and 3 bases at J; junction bases unmatched: 2. Germline assignment: CDR1 DFQATT and CDR2 SNEGSKA (reference sequence). This CDR3 region has 14 residues.

This clonotype has a handful of counts. The chain is built from TRBV11-3 and TRBJ2-2, with 8 bases identical to TRBD1. The CDR3 length is 15 residues. V trimming: 5 bases; J trimming: 3 bases; junction bases outside the gene matches: 5. Per germline, CDR1 SGHNT and CDR2 YENEEA. CDR3 nucleotides: TGTGCCAGCAGCCGCCAGGGACAGGACACCGGGGAGCTGTTTTTT. Translating it yields CASSRQGQDTGELFF.

This clonotype was counted at least ten times. The rearrangement links TRBV12-3 or TRBV12-4 to TRBJ2-5; possibly TRBD2 for D (6 bases). V dropped 3 bases and J dropped 0 bases, with 14 bases sitting between them. CDR3 length: 16 residues. The chain's CDR3 is CASSLGWEEDQETQYF. Here the CDR3 DNA reads TGTGCCAGCAGTTTGGGGTGGGAGGAGGACCAAGAGACCCAGTACTTC.

This clonotype was seen a few times. The chain combines TRBV6-1 with TRBJ1-5; the match to TRBD1 covers 11 bases. V was clipped by 6 bases and J by 6 bases; unmatched bases: 7. CDR1 and CDR2 from the germline V gene are MNHNS and SASEGT. This CDR3 is built from 15 residues. The CDR3 DNA reads as TGTGCCAGCAGCCACGGGACAGGGGGTTCTCAGCCCCAGCATTTT. Translated: CASSHGTGGSQPQHF.

On this clonotype: A far larger clone differs by one base, so this is likely a read error. J is TRBJ2-7 and V is TRBV28, with D possibly being TRBD1 (6 bases). This CDR3 contains 15 residues. Trimming took 10 bases from V and 7 from J, leaving 26 bases between them. Germline assignment: CDR1 MDHEN and CDR2 SYDVKM. In DNA, the CDR3 is TGTGCCACCCTACGGGACATTGGCTCCTACAATGAGCAGTACTTC. Protein: CATLRDIGSYNEQYF. The variable domain in full, completed from reference TRBV28 and TRBJ2-7, reads DVKVTQSSRYLVKRTGEKVFLECVQDMDHENMFWYRQDPGLGLRLIYFSYDVKMKEKGDIPEGYSVSREKKERFSLILESASTNQTSMYLCATLRDIGSYNEQYFGPGTRLTVT.

This clonotype showed up many times. This chain joins TRBV5-1 and TRBJ2-7, with D perhaps matching TRBD2 (6 bases). The CDR3 runs to 14 residues. The V end lost 0 bases, the J end lost 7 bases, and 14 bases lay between the germline ends. Germline V gene data show CDR1 as SGHRS and CDR2 as YFSETQ. The CDR3 region is CASSLEVGSGEQYF. The CDR3 DNA follows: TGCGCCAGCAGCTTGGAGGTCGGCAGCGGGGAGCAGTACTTC. Together with reference TRBV5-1 and TRBJ2-7, the CDR3 gives the full variable domain: KAGVTQTPRYLIKTRGQQVTLSCSPISGHRSVSWYQQTPGQGLQFLFEYFSETQRNKGNFPGRFSGRQFSNSRSEMNVSTLELGDSALYLCASSLEVGSGEQYFGPGTRLTVT.

This clonotype was picked up many times. V and J are TRBV5-1 and TRBJ2-3; D is ambiguous. Trimming took off 3 bases at V and 0 bases at J, with 8 bases between the two ends. Germline values: CDR1 SGHRS, CDR2 YFSETQ. The CDR3 totals 14 residues. CDR3 nucleotides: TGCGCCAGCAGCTCCGTACTTAGCACAGATACGCAGTATTTT. The encoded protein is CASSSVLSTDTQYF.

This clonotype has just a few counts. The chain is built from TRBV27 and TRBJ2-1; 13 nucleotides agree with TRBD2. With 5 bases clipped from V and 7 bases from J, the junction kept 8 bases outside the gene matches. The CDR3 is 16 residues long. The germline V gene has CDR1 MNHEY and CDR2 SMNVEV (reference sequence). DNA for the CDR3: TGTGCCAGCAGTCCCTGGACTAGCGGGAGTGTTAATGAGCAGTTCTTC. It specifies CASSPWTSGSVNEQFF.

The chain recombines TRBV4-2 with TRBJ2-7; D call uncertain. The CDR3 contains 15 residues. V gave up 0 bases and J gave up 2 bases, with 11 bases separating them. Per germline, CDR1 LGHNA and CDR2 YNFKEQ. The DNA for the CDR3 is TGTGCCAGCAGCCAAGAACATATCGGACCCTACGAGCAGTACTTC. As protein: CASSQEHIGPYEQYF.

The V and J genes are TRBV11-2 and TRBJ2-7; maybe TRBD2 (6 bases). Trimming pared 9 bases from V and 5 bases from J, leaving 20 bases between. CDR3 length: 14 residues. CDR1 and CDR2 (germline): SGHAT, FQNNGV. In DNA, the CDR3 is TGTGCCAGTAGTATAGGGCTAGCGCCCGACGAGCAGTACTTC. As protein: CASSIGLAPDEQYF.

This chain connects TRBV27 to TRBJ1-4; D possibly corresponds to TRBD1 (5 bases). This CDR3 is built from 14 residues. The V gene's germline CDR1 is MNHEY and CDR2 SMNVEV (reference sequence). Trimming shortened V by 6 bases and J by 4 bases, and 12 bases separated the two germline ends. DNA for the CDR3: TGTGCCAGCAGGGGGGTGGCCGGTAATGAAAAACTGTTTTTT. Translated, it gives CASRGVAGNEKLFF.

Only a few counts were recorded for this clonotype. This sequence joins TRBV5-5 and TRBJ2-4; possibly TRBD1 or TRBD2 for D (5 bases each). The germline gives CDR1 SGHKS, CDR2 YYEKEE (reference sequence). V was pared by 0 bases and J by 0 bases, with 10 bases between. The CDR3 loop spans 16 amino acids. The CDR3 sequence: CASSLVGGLAKNIQYF. The CDR3 region has the DNA TGTGCCAGCAGCTTGGTTGGGGGTCTAGCCAAAAACATTCAGTACTTC.

Ten or more counts support this clonotype. The J gene is TRBJ1-5, the V gene TRBV27; D might be TRBD1 (5 bases). The CDR3 runs to 16 residues. V dropped 4 bases and J dropped 4 bases, with 17 bases sitting between them. Germline V gene sequence: CDR1 MNHEY, CDR2 SMNVEV (reference sequence). The CDR3 DNA sequence: TGTGCCAGCAGTTGGGGCACGCGCCCAACGAATCAGCCCCAGCATTTT. This gives the protein CASSWGTRPTNQPQHF.

This clonotype occurred many times. The gene calls are TRBV2 and TRBJ2-1, with 8 bases lining up with TRBD1. The CDR3 length is 15 residues. From germline, CDR1 is SNHLY and CDR2 FYNNEI. V gave up 10 bases and J gave up 4 bases; unmatched junction bases: 12. DNA of the CDR3: TGTGCCACCCCGCTGGGGGACAGGCGGTACAATGAGCAGTTCTTC. Residues: CATPLGDRRYNEQFF.

This clonotype occurred a few times. The chain has TRBV5-6 and TRBJ2-4; 10 bases align to TRBD1. The assigned J gene may be wrong: the sequence end matches TRBJ2-7 better. The CDR3 loop spans 15 amino acids. Germline assignment: CDR1 SGHDT and CDR2 YYEEEE. CDR3 region: CASKGGPGQGYEQYF. In DNA, the CDR3 is TGTGCCAGCAAAGGGGGCCCGGGACAGGGGTACGAGCAGTACTTC.

This clonotype came up many times. The J gene is TRBJ1-2, the V gene TRBV30, with 12 bases that match TRBD1. CDR1 is GTSNPN and CDR2 is SVGIG in the germline V gene (reference sequence). CDR3 size: 14 residues. The ends lost 1 base at V and 8 bases at J; junction bases unmatched: 5. The CDR3, as DNA: TGTGCCTGGAGTGCGGGACAGGGGGCGGAAGGCTACACCTTC. Its translation is CAWSAGQGAEGYTF.

The table lists this clonotype with many counts. The rearrangement joins TRBV5-1 to TRBJ2-7; no firm D call. Deletions cut 0 bases from V and 3 bases from J, with 13 bases between. The length of the CDR3 is 15 residues. Per germline, CDR1 SGHRS and CDR2 YFSETQ. DNA of the CDR3: TGCGCCAGCAGCTTGGGACTTCGGAAGTTCTACGAGCAGTACTTC. It specifies CASSLGLRKFYEQYF.

At least ten counts were recorded for this clonotype. The J gene is TRBJ2-7, the V gene TRBV29-1, with a weak D call TRBD2 (6 bases). Germline V gene sequence: CDR1 SQVTM, CDR2 ANQGSEA. The V and J ends lost 4 bases and 0 bases respectively, with 10 bases between them. The length of the CDR3 is 13 residues. In DNA form, the CDR3 reads TGCAGCGTTGGACGGGAGAGCTCCTACGAGCAGTACTTC. This sequence encodes CSVGRESSYEQYF.

The chain is built from TRBV7-9 and TRBJ1-1, with 7 bases lining up with TRBD1. This CDR3 region has 15 residues. V lost 5 bases and J lost 0; bases outside the gene matches: 6. The V gene's germline CDR1 is SEHNR and CDR2 FQNEAQ (reference sequence). The CDR3 coding sequence is TGTGCCAGCAGCACCTGGACAGGCATGAACACTGAAGCTTTCTTT. Its translation is CASSTWTGMNTEAFF.

The chain has TRBV27 and TRBJ1-2; D gene unclear. The V and J ends lost 3 bases and 0 bases respectively, with 8 bases between them. From germline, CDR1 is MNHEY and CDR2 SMNVEV (reference sequence). The CDR3 contains 14 residues. CDR3 loop: CASSFRRTNYGYTF. CDR3 sequence (DNA): TGTGCCAGCAGTTTCAGGAGAACTAACTATGGCTACACCTTC.

This clonotype was found once. The genes are TRBV20-1 and TRBJ2-1, with 7 bases that match TRBD2. The ends lost 3 bases at V and 10 bases at J; junction bases unmatched: 15. The CDR3 has 15 amino acids. Germline V CDR1 and CDR2: DFQATT, SNEGSKA (reference sequence). CDR3 sequence: CSARSGAGVAGEQFF. The CDR3 DNA sequence: TGCAGTGCTAGGTCCGGGGCGGGAGTAGCTGGCGAGCAGTTCTTC.

The V gene is TRBV10-3, the J gene TRBJ1-2; a possible D gene is TRBD1 (5 bases). V was cut by 2 bases and J by 2 bases, with 9 bases left in between. The germline V gene encodes CDR1 ENHRY and CDR2 SYGVKD. The CDR3 spans 14 residues. Here the CDR3 DNA reads TGTGCCATCAGTGAGGGTAGGGGAAACTATGGCTACACCTTC. Protein sequence: CAISEGRGNYGYTF.

This clonotype appeared many times. This chain joins TRBV20-1 and TRBJ2-3, with no clear D. Germline CDR1 and CDR2: DFQATT and SNEGSKA (reference sequence). Trimming left V 6 bases short and J 0 bases short, with 16 bases between. There are 15 residues in the CDR3. The CDR3 protein is CSALLWNMSTDTQYF. The CDR3 DNA reads TGCAGTGCCCTCCTCTGGAACATGAGCACAGATACGCAGTATTTT.

This clonotype was recorded at least ten times. The CDR3 spells CASSALTGVNTEAFF. The CDR3 DNA sequence: TGTGCCAGCAGTGCCCTGACAGGGGTTAACACTGAAGCTTTCTTT. V gene TRBV28 combines with J gene TRBJ1-1, with TRBD1 identical over 8 bases. With V trimmed by 5 bases and J by 2 bases, 7 bases remained unmatched. The CDR3 length is 15 residues. The germline V gene has CDR1 MDHEN and CDR2 SYDVKM.

The V call is TRBV13, the J call TRBJ2-3; 7 bases agree with TRBD1. Trimming took 5 bases from V and 7 from J; bases not matched to a gene: 6. The germline CDR1 and CDR2 sequences are PRHDT and FYEKMQ (reference sequence). There are 13 residues in the CDR3. The CDR3 sequence is CASSADRLNTQYF. CDR3 in DNA: TGTGCCAGCAGCGCGGACAGGTTGAATACGCAGTATTTT. Filled out from reference TRBV13 and TRBJ2-3, the complete variable domain reads AAGVIQSPRHLIKEKRETATLKCYPIPRHDTVYWYQQGPGQDPQFLISFYEKMQSDKGSIPDRFSAQQFSDYHSELNMSSLELGDSALYFCASSADRLNTQYFGPGTRLTVL.

The chain is built from TRBV29-1 and TRBJ2-2; no clear D. The V gene lost 5 bases and the J gene lost 1 base, with 8 bases spanning the gap. The CDR3 is 13 residues long. Germline V gives CDR1 SQVTM, CDR2 ANQGSEA. CDR3 sequence reads: CSVFWWNTGELFF. CDR3 in DNA: TGCAGCGTTTTTTGGTGGAACACCGGGGAGCTGTTTTTT.